This record covers a single TCR beta chain. The data are from a study of T cell changes during pregnancy in multiple sclerosis. CDR3 length: 15 amino acids. The germline CDR1 and CDR2 sequences are SGHRS and YFSETQ. Trimming left V 1 base short and J 0 bases short, with 9 bases between. This table comes from immunoSEQ multiplex PCR, and its TCRdb copy is limited to in-frame clones, with some not included. This table holds some 11,000 clones, 85% to 90% found once. Source: CD8+ T cells from peripheral blood mononuclear cells, taken in the second trimester of pregnancy. This rearrangement joins TRBV5-1 to TRBJ2-3; D remains ambiguous. The clonotype comes from a female donor in good health, enrolled as a control in a pregnancy study. The CDR3 nucleotides read TGCGCCAGCAGCTTGAGGATAGCCAGCACAGATACGCAGTATTTT. Its translation: CASSLRIASTDTQYF.